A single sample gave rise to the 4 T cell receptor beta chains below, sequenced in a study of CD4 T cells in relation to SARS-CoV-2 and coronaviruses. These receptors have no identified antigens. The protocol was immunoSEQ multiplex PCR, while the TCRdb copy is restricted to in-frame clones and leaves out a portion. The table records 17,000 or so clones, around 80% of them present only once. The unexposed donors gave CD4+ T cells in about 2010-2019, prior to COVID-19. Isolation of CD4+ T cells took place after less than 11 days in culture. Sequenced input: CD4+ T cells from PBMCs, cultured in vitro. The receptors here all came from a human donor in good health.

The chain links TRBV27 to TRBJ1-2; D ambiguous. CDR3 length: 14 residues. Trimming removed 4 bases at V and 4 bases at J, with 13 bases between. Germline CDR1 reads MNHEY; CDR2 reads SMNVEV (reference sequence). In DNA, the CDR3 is TGTGCCAGCAGTTATACGGAGGGTACCTATGGCTACACCTTC. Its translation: CASSYTEGTYGYTF.

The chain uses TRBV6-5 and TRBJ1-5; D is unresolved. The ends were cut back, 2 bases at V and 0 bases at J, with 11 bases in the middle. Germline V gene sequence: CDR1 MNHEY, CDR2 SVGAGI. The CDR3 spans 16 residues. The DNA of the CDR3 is TGTGCCAGCAGTTACAAAGGACCCCATAGCAATCAGCCCCAGCATTTT. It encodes CASSYKGPHSNQPQHF.

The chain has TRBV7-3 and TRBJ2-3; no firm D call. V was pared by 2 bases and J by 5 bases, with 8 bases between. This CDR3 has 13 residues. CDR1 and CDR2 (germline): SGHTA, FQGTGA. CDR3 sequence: CASSLLSGDTQYF. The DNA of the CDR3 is TGTGCCAGCAGCTTATTGTCAGGAGATACGCAGTATTTT.

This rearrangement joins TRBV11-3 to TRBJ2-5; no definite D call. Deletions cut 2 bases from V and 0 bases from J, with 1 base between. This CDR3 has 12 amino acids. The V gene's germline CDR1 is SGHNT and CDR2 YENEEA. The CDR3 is CASSLNQETQYF. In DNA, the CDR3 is TGTGCCAGCAGCTTAAACCAAGAGACCCAGTACTTC.